This T cell receptor beta chain was recovered during a study of T cells in Graves' hyperthyroidism and ophthalmopathy. Overall study: Before any treatment, at initial diagnosis, peripheral blood was collected.

It was RNA transcripts that yielded the amplified TCR beta CDR3 regions. HTBI primers were the set used in a first-round RT-PCR of the TCR CDR3. TCRdb re-analysed the multiplex PCR reads in MiXCR, keeping a single row per CDR3 protein. The repertoire holds about half a million distinct CDR3 sequences, roughly a sixth seen once, with 25% to 30% in the top ten. In the ophthalmopathy cohort, Clinical Activity Score was at least 3, NOSPECS grade at least 4, and duration under 3 months. General study findings and limits: Most clonotypes that expanded in the thyroid above 0.001 also showed up in blood. With a median lead of approximately 6 months before onset, the model predicted ophthalmopathy.

CDR1 DFQATT and CDR2 SNEGSKA come from the germline V gene (reference sequence). CDR3 size: 12 residues. V shed 4 bases and J shed 5 bases, with 11 bases lying between them. This clonotype occurred many times. The antigen is undetermined. The rearrangement links TRBV20-1 to TRBJ2-5; D remains ambiguous. The sample was blood. The clonotype was recovered from a woman in her 30s with Graves' ophthalmopathy. The CDR3 loop reads CSAIIVGETQYF. DNA for the CDR3: TGCAGTGCTATAATAGTGGGGGAGACCCAGTACTTC.